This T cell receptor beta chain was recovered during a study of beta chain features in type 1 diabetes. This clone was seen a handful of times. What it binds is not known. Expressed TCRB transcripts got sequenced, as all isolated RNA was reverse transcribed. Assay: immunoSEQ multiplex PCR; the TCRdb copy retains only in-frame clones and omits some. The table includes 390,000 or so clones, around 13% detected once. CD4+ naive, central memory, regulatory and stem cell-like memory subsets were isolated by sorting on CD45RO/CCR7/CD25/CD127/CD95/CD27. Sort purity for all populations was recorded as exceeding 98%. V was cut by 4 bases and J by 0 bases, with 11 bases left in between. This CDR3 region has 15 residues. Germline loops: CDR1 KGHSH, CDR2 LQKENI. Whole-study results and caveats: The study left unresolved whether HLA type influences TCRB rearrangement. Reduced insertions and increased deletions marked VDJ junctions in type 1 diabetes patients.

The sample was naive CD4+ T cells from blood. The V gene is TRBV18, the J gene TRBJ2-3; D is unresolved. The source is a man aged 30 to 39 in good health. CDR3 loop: CASSQDGVSTDTQYF. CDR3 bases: TGTGCCAGCTCACAGGACGGAGTTAGCACAGATACGCAGTATTTT.